A single sample gave rise to the 10 T cell receptor beta chains below, sequenced in a study of cytomegalovirus exposure and HLA in healthy donors. The data were produced by immunoSEQ multiplex PCR, yet TCRdb's version contains in-frame clones alone and is incomplete. The table lists more than 70,000 clones, less than 96% of them singletons. The sequencing sample was made of PBMCs. Source of these receptors: a man aged 18 to 30 in good health and CMV-seropositive.

V gene TRBV10-3 combines with J gene TRBJ1-2, with D uncertain. This CDR3 spans 13 amino acids. V lost 11 bases and J 5 bases, leaving 18 bases between the germline ends. The germline gives CDR1 ENHRY, CDR2 SYGVKD. The CDR3 sequence is CAYSARERYGYTF. For the CDR3, the DNA is TGTGCCTACTCGGCGAGGGAAAGGTATGGCTACACCTTC.

The chain is built from TRBV25-1 and TRBJ2-4; a weak D match, TRBD2 (5 bases). The CDR3 is 14 residues long. Germline V gene sequence: CDR1 MGHDK, CDR2 SYGVNS. V shed 0 bases and J shed 6 bases, with 9 bases lying between them. CDR3: CASSEYVRGNIQYF. CDR3 nucleotides: TGTGCCAGCAGTGAATACGTCCGGGGAAACATTCAGTACTTC.

J is TRBJ2-7 and V is TRBV11-2; D remains ambiguous. CDR1 is SGHAT and CDR2 is FQNNGV in the germline V gene. Trimming pared 3 bases from V and 9 bases from J, leaving 18 bases between. CDR3 length equals 14 residues. CDR3 region: CASSFLNSPFGQYF. CDR3 DNA sequence: TGTGCCAGCAGCTTCTTAAACAGCCCCTTCGGGCAGTACTTC.

This chain's CDR3 is CASSQDFRGPGYTF. CDR3 bases: TGCGCCAGCAGCCAAGATTTTAGGGGGCCTGGCTACACCTTC. The chain joins TRBV4-1 to TRBJ1-2; TRBD1 matches 7 bases. Germline V gene lookup returns CDR1 MGHRA and CDR2 YSYEKL. The CDR3 is made up of 14 amino acids. V was pared by 0 bases and J by 7 bases, with 5 bases of the junction left unmatched.

The V and J genes are TRBV7-9 and TRBJ2-7, with D perhaps TRBD1 (5 bases). Germline values: CDR1 SEHNR, CDR2 FQNEAQ (reference sequence). Trimming left V 5 bases short and J 4 bases short, with 18 bases between. The CDR3 spans 15 residues. CDR3 DNA sequence: TGTGCCAGCAGCCCGAGACAGAACGTCCTTTACGAGCAGTACTTC. Translated, it gives CASSPRQNVLYEQYF.

Concerning this clone itself: The same CDR3 arises from other DNA sequences in this sample as well. The chain uses TRBV19 and TRBJ2-7; D is uncertain. CDR1 and CDR2 (germline): LNHDA, SQIVND (reference sequence). V lost 3 bases, J lost 2 bases, and 8 bases lay in between. The CDR3 has 13 residues. The CDR3: CASSIGGAYEQYF. The CDR3 DNA sequence: TGTGCCAGTAGTATTGGCGGAGCCTACGAGCAGTACTTC.

The V and J genes are TRBV6-1 and TRBJ2-7; D unclear. Germline V gene sequence: CDR1 MNHNS, CDR2 SASEGT. CDR3 length: 12 residues. The V and J ends lost 2 bases and 5 bases respectively, with 7 bases between them. The CDR3 loop reads CASSELGDEQYF. The DNA for the CDR3 is TGTGCCAGCAGTGAACTAGGCGACGAGCAGTACTTC.

V usage is TRBV7-8 and J usage is TRBJ2-1; 9 bases are shared with TRBD2. CDR3 length: 17 amino acids. In germline, CDR1 is SGHVS, CDR2 FQNEAQ. J was trimmed by 6 bases and V by 6 bases; bases with no gene match: 15. CDR3 DNA: TGTGCCAGCAGTTTACGGCGGGAGGGCCGGTCCACCAATGAGCAGTTCTTC. Protein: CASSLRREGRSTNEQFF. Using reference TRBV7-8 and TRBJ2-1 for the parts outside the CDR3, the full variable domain is GAGVSQSPRYKVAKRGQDVALRCDPISGHVSLFWYQQALGQGPEFLTYFQNEAQLDKSGLPSDRFFAERPEGSVSTLKIQRTQQEDSAVYLCASSLRREGRSTNEQFFGPGTRLTVL.

This clone appeared a single time. V gene TRBV6-4 combines with J gene TRBJ2-1; 9 bases align to TRBD2. J was trimmed by 2 bases and V by 5 bases; bases with no gene match: 4. CDR3 length: 15 amino acids. Germline assignment: CDR1 MRHNA and CDR2 SNTAGT. The CDR3 loop is CASSRTSVPYNEQFF. CDR3 DNA sequence: TGTGCCAGCAGTCGGACTAGCGTTCCCTACAATGAGCAGTTCTTC.

CDR3 sequence reads: CASGLAGDYGYTF. CDR3 in DNA: TGTGCCAGCGGCCTAGCGGGGGACTATGGCTACACCTTC. The chain carries TRBV9 and TRBJ1-2; D is perhaps TRBD1 (5 bases). The CDR3 spans 13 residues. The germline gives CDR1 SGDLS, CDR2 YYNGEE. V gave up 7 bases and J gave up 3 bases, with 13 bases separating them. The full variable domain, rest sourced from reference TRBV9 and TRBJ1-2, is DSGVTQTPKHLITATGQRVTLRCSPRSGDLSVYWYQQSLDQGLQFLIQYYNGEERAKGNILERFSAQQFPDLHSELNLSSLELGDSALYFCASGLAGDYGYTFGSGTRLTVV.